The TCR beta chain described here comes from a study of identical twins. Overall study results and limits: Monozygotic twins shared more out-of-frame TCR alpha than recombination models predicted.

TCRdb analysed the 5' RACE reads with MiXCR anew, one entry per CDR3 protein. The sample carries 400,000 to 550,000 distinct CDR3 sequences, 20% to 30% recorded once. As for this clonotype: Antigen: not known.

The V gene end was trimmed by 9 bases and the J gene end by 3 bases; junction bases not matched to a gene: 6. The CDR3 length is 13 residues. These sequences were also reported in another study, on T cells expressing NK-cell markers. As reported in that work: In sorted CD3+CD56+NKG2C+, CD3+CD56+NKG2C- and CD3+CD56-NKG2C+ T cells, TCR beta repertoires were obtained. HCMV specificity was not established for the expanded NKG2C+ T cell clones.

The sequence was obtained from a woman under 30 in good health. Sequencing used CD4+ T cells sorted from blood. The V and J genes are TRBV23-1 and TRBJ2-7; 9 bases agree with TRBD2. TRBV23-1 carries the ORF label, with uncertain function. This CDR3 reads CARGGAGGYEQYF. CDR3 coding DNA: TGCGCCAGAGGGGGAGCGGGGGGCTACGAGCAGTACTTC.